This T cell receptor (beta chain) emerged from a study of blood T cell repertoires in COVID-19. Study-wide background: Italy, Spain and the United States were the sources of the convalescent and acute COVID-19 samples.

Produced via immunoSEQ multiplex PCR; TCRdb's table is partial and in-frame only. The data hold approximately 35,000 clones, with roughly 90% observed a single time. Trimming cost V 0 bases and J 7 bases; bases outside gene matches: 4. Germline loops: CDR1 SGHDT, CDR2 YYEEEE. This CDR3 is 14 amino acids long. Sequenced: peripheral blood. The chain recombines TRBV5-6 with TRBJ2-4, with 7 bases fitting TRBD2. This clonotype was obtained from a human donor in a cohort sampled during active COVID-19. In DNA form, the CDR3 reads TGTGCCAGCAGCTTGGCGGGGGGAGTTAACATTCAGTACTTC. As protein: CASSLAGGVNIQYF.